The 3 T cell receptor beta chains below come from one sample, sequenced in a study of T cell repertoires in cytomegalovirus infection (dated by TCRdb to about 2019). TCRdb names Illumina HiSeq 1500 as the instrument used. TCRdb reanalyzed the raw reads on its own, using fastp at Q25 for trimming and MiXCR for clone calling, and kept in-frame beta chains. Rows matching on CDR3 protein sequence are summarized as one entry with the most common DNA and genes. Within this sample are over 85,000 distinct CDR3 sequences, with 16% of them counted one time only. Clones ranked in the top ten supply 6.5% to 9.5% of the sample. Specimen: PBMCs. The receptors come from a human donor in good health (CMV status not recorded). Some clones in this sample may be carry-over from other donors' samples.

This clonotype was picked up many times. The chain employs TRBV7-2 and TRBJ2-3, with TRBD1 matching 7 bases. The CDR3 is 14 residues long. V shed 9 bases and J 2 bases; nucleotides not matched to a gene: 8. Looked up from germline, CDR1 is SGHTA and CDR2 is FQGNSA. The CDR3 is CASKQGPDTDTQYF. The CDR3 DNA is TGTGCCAGTAAACAGGGGCCGGACACAGATACGCAGTATTTT.

This clonotype was counted at least ten times. This chain uses TRBV4-1 with TRBJ1-5, with TRBD1 identical over 8 bases. The trim removed 4 bases at V and 4 bases at J, leaving 3 bases unmatched. The V gene's germline CDR1 is MGHRA and CDR2 YSYEKL. This CDR3 is built from 14 residues. CDR3 protein: CASSRDRGNQPQHF. The DNA of the CDR3 is TGCGCCAGCAGCCGTGACAGGGGTAATCAGCCCCAGCATTTT.

The CDR3 loop is CASSLLRGQQEKLFF. CDR3 DNA sequence: TGTGCCAGCAGTCTTCTCAGGGGGCAGCAGGAAAAACTGTTTTTT. This sequence joins TRBV2 and TRBJ1-4; 8 bases align to TRBD1. The CDR3 is made up of 15 amino acids. The germline V gene encodes CDR1 SNHLY and CDR2 FYNNEI. J lost 8 bases, V lost 5 bases, and 10 bases had no gene match.